The 15 T cell receptor beta chains reported below all come from one sample, sequenced in a study of CD8 T cells in ankylosing spondylitis. TCRdb independently ran MiXCR on the 5' RACE reads; one entry per CDR3 protein. The sample contains roughly 260,000 distinct CDR3 sequences, around 19% of which appear only once. The material sequenced was blood, either unsorted or a sorted T cell fraction (not recorded which). Receptors originate from a male donor with ankylosing spondylitis or in good health (not recorded which).

This chain joins TRBV11-2 and TRBJ2-1; 10 bases are a match to TRBD1. Germline CDR1 is SGHAT and CDR2 is FQNNGV. The CDR3 covers 16 residues. V lost 4 bases, J lost 3 bases, and 6 bases stayed unmatched. The CDR3 region has the DNA TGTGCCAGCAGCTCTAGATGGGACAGGGGCTACAATGAGCAGTTCTTC. It translates to CASSSRWDRGYNEQFF. Using reference TRBV11-2 and TRBJ2-1 for the parts outside the CDR3, the full variable domain is EAGVAQSPRYKIIEKRQSVAFWCNPISGHATLYWYQQILGQGPKLLIQFQNNGVVDDSQLPKDRFSAERLKGVDSTLKIQPAKLEDSAVYLCASSSRWDRGYNEQFFGPGTRLTVL.

This clonotype has a handful of counts. Here the CDR3 reads CSASLPGPNTGELFF. The CDR3 nucleotides read TGCAGTGCTTCACTCCCCGGGCCGAACACCGGGGAGCTGTTTTTT. The J gene is TRBJ2-2, the V gene TRBV20-1; D not resolved. This CDR3 is 15 amino acids long. The ends were cut back, 5 bases at V and 0 bases at J, with 13 bases in the middle. Germline V gives CDR1 DFQATT, CDR2 SNEGSKA (reference sequence).

The count of this clonotype is one. The chain uses TRBV5-1 and TRBJ1-1; 8 bases line up with TRBD1. Germline CDR1 and CDR2: SGHRS and YFSETQ. CDR3 length: 13 residues. With V trimmed by 5 bases and J by 3 bases, 3 bases remained unmatched. This chain's CDR3 is CASRVTGDTEAFF. In DNA form, the CDR3 reads TGCGCCAGCAGGGTGACAGGGGACACTGAAGCTTTCTTT.

The chain uses TRBV7-8 and TRBJ2-4; TRBD2 aligns across 14 bases. CDR1 and CDR2 from the germline V gene are SGHVS and FQNEAQ. J gave up 1 base and V 5 bases, and 10 bases lay outside the gene matches. The CDR3 is made up of 19 amino acids. CDR3 residues: CASSPRLAGGIVAKNIQYF. The DNA of the CDR3 is TGTGCCAGCAGCCCAAGACTAGCGGGGGGGATAGTGGCCAAAAACATTCAGTACTTC.

This clonotype was found a few times. The J gene is TRBJ1-4, the V gene TRBV5-1; TRBD1 matches at 9 bases. CDR3 size: 14 residues. Germline V gene sequence: CDR1 SGHRS, CDR2 YFSETQ. The ends lost 4 bases at V and 8 bases at J; junction bases unmatched: 6. The CDR3 protein is CASSPSTGGEKLFF. The CDR3 DNA follows: TGCGCCAGCAGCCCATCGACAGGGGGAGAAAAACTGTTTTTT.

This clonotype has a count of ten or more. The chain has TRBV12-3 or TRBV12-4 and TRBJ1-2, with TRBD1 matching 10 bases. Trimming removed 6 bases from V and 4 bases from J; junction bases left unmatched: 2. The CDR3 is 13 residues long. CDR3 sequence reads: CASSRQGAYGYTF. As DNA, the CDR3 is TGTGCCAGCAGCCGACAGGGGGCCTATGGCTACACCTTC.

This clonotype was seen more than once but under ten times. This chain links TRBV29-1 with TRBJ2-2; weak D call: TRBD1 (5 bases). V shed 1 base and J shed 5 bases, with 14 bases lying between them. The CDR3 extends over 15 amino acids. Germline CDR1 and CDR2: SQVTM and ANQGSEA. CDR3: CSVEGGQRRTGELFF. CDR3 sequence (DNA): TGCAGCGTTGAAGGGGGCCAACGAAGGACCGGGGAGCTGTTTTTT.

The V and J genes are TRBV6-1 and TRBJ1-2; D perhaps matches TRBD1 (6 bases). The CDR3 is 13 amino acids. In germline, CDR1 is MNHNS, CDR2 SASEGT. Trimming removed 7 bases at V and 2 bases at J, with 11 bases between. CDR3 loop: CASTPDRNYGYTF. As DNA, the CDR3 is TGTGCCAGCACCCCAGACAGGAACTATGGCTACACCTTC.

The V call is TRBV4-1, the J call TRBJ1-2; D is undetermined. Deletions cut 1 base from V and 6 bases from J, with 6 bases between. The CDR3 is made up of 12 amino acids. Germline CDR1 reads MGHRA; CDR2 reads YSYEKL. The CDR3 DNA reads as TGCGCCAGCAGCCAAGGGCCAGATGGCTACACCTTC. It yields the protein CASSQGPDGYTF.

J is TRBJ1-6 and V is TRBV10-3, with TRBD1 matching 8 bases. V lost 11 bases and J lost 7; bases outside the gene matches: 10. Germline V gives CDR1 ENHRY, CDR2 SYGVKD. The CDR3 covers 14 residues. CDR3 nucleotide sequence: TGTGCCTCCCGACAGGGGACACTAAATTCACCCCTCCACTTT. Protein product: CASRQGTLNSPLHF.

The rearrangement uses TRBV6-5 and TRBJ2-2; D perhaps matches TRBD1 (5 bases). Germline V lookup: CDR1 MNHEY, CDR2 SVGAGI. The CDR3 runs to 18 residues. Trimming stripped 4 bases from V and 0 bases from J, with 18 bases between. The CDR3 reads CASSSSSPQGANTGELFF. In nucleotides, the CDR3 is TGTGCCAGCAGTTCCTCCTCCCCTCAGGGCGCGAACACCGGGGAGCTGTTTTTT.

This clonotype occurred a few times. The chain couples TRBV3-1 to TRBJ1-6, with 8 bases lining up with TRBD1. The CDR3 sequence is 15 residues long. The trim removed 1 base at V and 6 bases at J, leaving 2 bases unmatched. CDR1 is LGHDT and CDR2 is YNNKEL in the germline V gene (reference sequence). CDR3 coding DNA: TGTGCCAGCAGCCAAGGACAGGGGATTAATTCACCCCTCCACTTT. Its translation: CASSQGQGINSPLHF.

The chain recombines TRBV28 with TRBJ1-4; 7 positions match TRBD1. Germline assignment: CDR1 MDHEN and CDR2 SYDVKM. This CDR3 spans 15 amino acids. The J segment lost 7 bases and the V segment lost 5 bases, leaving 10 bases of the junction unmatched. This CDR3 is CASSPGGAPGEKLFF. CDR3 in DNA: TGTGCCAGCAGTCCAGGGGGGGCGCCGGGTGAAAAACTGTTTTTT.

V and J are TRBV7-9 and TRBJ1-2; D gene ambiguous. Trimming cost V 5 bases and J 3 bases, with 13 bases left between them. Germline CDR1 and CDR2: SEHNR and FQNEAQ (reference sequence). The CDR3 has 14 amino acids. As DNA, the CDR3 is TGTGCCAGCAGCCCACTGGGCCGGGACTATGGCTACACCTTC. It encodes CASSPLGRDYGYTF.

The table lists this clonotype with a few counts. This chain links TRBV9 with TRBJ1-1, with D possibly TRBD1 on 6 matching bases. With 0 bases removed from V and 1 base from J, the gap between germline ends came to 10 bases. Germline CDR1 and CDR2: SGDLS and YYNGEE. This CDR3 region has 15 residues. This CDR3 is CASSVGEGENTEAFF. The CDR3, as DNA: TGTGCCAGCAGCGTAGGGGAGGGGGAGAACACTGAAGCTTTCTTT.